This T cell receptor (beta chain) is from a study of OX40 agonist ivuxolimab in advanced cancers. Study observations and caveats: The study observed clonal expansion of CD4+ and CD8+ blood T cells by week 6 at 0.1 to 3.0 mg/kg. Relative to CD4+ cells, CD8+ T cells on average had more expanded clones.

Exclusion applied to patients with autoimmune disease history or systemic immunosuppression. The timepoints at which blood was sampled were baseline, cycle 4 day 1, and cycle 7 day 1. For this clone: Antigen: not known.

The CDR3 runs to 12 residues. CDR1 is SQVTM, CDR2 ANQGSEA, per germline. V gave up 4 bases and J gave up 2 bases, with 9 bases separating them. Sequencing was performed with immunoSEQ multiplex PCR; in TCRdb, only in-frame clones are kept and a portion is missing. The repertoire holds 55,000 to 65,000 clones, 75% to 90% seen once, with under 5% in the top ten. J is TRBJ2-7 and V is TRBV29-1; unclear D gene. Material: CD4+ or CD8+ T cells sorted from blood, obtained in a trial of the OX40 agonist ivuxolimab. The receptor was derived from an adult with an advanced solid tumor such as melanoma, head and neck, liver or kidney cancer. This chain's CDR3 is CSVGLNTYEQYF. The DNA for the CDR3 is TGCAGCGTTGGCTTGAACACCTACGAGCAGTACTTC.